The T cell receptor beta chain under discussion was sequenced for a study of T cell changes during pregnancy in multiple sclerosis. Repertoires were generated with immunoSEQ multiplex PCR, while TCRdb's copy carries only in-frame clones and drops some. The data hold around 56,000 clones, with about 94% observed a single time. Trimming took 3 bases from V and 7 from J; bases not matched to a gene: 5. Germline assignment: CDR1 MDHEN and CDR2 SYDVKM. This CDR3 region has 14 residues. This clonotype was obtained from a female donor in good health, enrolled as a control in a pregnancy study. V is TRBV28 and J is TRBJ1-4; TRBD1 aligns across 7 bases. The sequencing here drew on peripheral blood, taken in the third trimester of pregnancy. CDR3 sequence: CASSLRQGVEKLFF. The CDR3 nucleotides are TGTGCCAGCAGTTTGCGACAGGGAGTTGAAAAACTGTTTTTT.